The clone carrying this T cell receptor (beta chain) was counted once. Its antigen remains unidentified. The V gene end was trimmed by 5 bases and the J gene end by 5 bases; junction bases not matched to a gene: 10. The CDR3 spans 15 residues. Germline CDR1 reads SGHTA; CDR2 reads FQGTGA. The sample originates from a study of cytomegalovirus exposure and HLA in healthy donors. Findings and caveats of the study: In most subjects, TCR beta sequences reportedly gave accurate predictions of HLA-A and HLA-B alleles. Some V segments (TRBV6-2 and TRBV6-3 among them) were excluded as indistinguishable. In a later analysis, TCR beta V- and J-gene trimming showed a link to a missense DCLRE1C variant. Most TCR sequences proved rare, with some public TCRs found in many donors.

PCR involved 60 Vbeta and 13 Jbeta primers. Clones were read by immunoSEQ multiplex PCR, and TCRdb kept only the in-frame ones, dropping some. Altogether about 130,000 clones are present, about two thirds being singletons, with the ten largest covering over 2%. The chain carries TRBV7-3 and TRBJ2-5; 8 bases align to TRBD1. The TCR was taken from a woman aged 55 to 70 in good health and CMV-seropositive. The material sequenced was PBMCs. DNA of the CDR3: TGTGCCAGCAGCCGCCGACAGGGGTTTCGCGAGACCCAGTACTTC. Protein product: CASSRRQGFRETQYF. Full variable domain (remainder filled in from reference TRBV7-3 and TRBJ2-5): GAGVSQTPSNKVTEKGKYVELRCDPISGHTALYWYRQSLGQGPEFLIYFQGTGAADDSGLPNDRFFAVRPEGSVSTLKIQRTERGDSAVYLCASSRRQGFRETQYFGPGTRLLVL.